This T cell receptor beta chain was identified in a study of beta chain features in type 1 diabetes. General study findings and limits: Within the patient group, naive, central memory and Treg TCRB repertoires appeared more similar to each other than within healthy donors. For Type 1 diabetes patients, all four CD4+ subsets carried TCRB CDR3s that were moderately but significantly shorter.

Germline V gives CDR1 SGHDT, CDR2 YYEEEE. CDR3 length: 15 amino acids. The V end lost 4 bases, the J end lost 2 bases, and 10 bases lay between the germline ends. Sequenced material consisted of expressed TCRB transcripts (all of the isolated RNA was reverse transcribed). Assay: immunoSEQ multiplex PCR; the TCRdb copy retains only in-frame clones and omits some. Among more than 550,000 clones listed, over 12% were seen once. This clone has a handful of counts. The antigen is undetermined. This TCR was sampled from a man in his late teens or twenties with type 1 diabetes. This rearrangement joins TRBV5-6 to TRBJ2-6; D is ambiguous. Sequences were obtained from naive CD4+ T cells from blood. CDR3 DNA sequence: TGTGCCAGCAGCCCCCCGGGCGCTGGGGCCAACGTCCTGACTTTC. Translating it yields CASSPPGAGANVLTF. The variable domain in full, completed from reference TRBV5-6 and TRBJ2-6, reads DAGVTQSPTHLIKTRGQQVTLRCSPKSGHDTVSWYQQALGQGPQFIFQYYEEEERQRGNFPDRFSGHQFPNYSSELNVNALLLGDSALYLCASSPPGAGANVLTFGAGSRLTVL.